These 11 T cell receptor beta chains came from one sample sequenced in a study of naive CD8 T cells in extremely preterm neonates. Findings of the study overall: Preterm CDR3s were shorter than older groups', with fewer N additions and less trimming.

Extremely preterm births at roughly 23-27 weeks of gestation supplied the samples. For these receptors, no antigen is known. Sequenced by immunoSEQ multiplex PCR; TCRdb stores in-frame clones only, minus some. The data contain 4,500 to 6,500 clones, 90% to 95% of them singletons. The sequenced material came from naive CD8+ T cells from cord blood. The receptor source for this set is a boy who was born preterm.

This clone was observed a single time. This chain uses TRBV19 with TRBJ2-1, with 10 bases fitting TRBD2. Germline V gives CDR1 LNHDA, CDR2 SQIVND (reference sequence). The CDR3 consists of 16 residues. Germline trimming cut 5 bases from V and 0 bases from J; bases unmatched to any gene: 4. The CDR3 reads CASSWSSGSSYNEQFF. The CDR3, as DNA: TGTGCCAGTAGTTGGTCTAGCGGGAGCTCCTACAATGAGCAGTTCTTC.

The rearrangement links TRBV9 to TRBJ2-7, with 11 nucleotides matching TRBD2. J was trimmed by 3 bases and V by 0 bases; bases with no gene match: 2. The germline gives CDR1 SGDLS, CDR2 YYNGEE. This CDR3 contains 15 residues. CDR3 in DNA: TGTGCCAGCAGCGTAGCCGGGACTAGCGGCTACGAGCAGTACTTC. It translates to CASSVAGTSGYEQYF.

The CDR3 coding sequence is TGTGCCAGCAGTCTGACTAGCGGGATCTACGAGCAGTACTTC. This translates into CASSLTSGIYEQYF. V gene TRBV27 combines with J gene TRBJ2-7, with 11 bases lining up with TRBD2. The CDR3 sequence is 14 residues long. Germline CDR1 and CDR2: MNHEY and SMNVEV (reference sequence). Trimming removed 5 bases from V and 3 bases from J; junction bases left unmatched: 3.

The rearrangement links TRBV27 to TRBJ1-2; possibly TRBD1 for D (5 bases). The CDR3 is 14 residues long. The germline V and J ends were trimmed by 4 bases and 6 bases, with 15 bases remaining between them. CDR1 is MNHEY, CDR2 SMNVEV, per germline (reference sequence). DNA for the CDR3: TGTGCCAGCAGTTCCCCGGGAGGGGCCAATGGCTACACCTTC. Translating it yields CASSSPGGANGYTF.

The chain links TRBV4-1 to TRBJ2-7; a possible D gene is TRBD1 (6 bases). Germline CDR1 reads MGHRA; CDR2 reads YSYEKL. V was shortened by 1 base and J by 4 bases, with 14 bases between the two germline ends. The CDR3 covers 15 residues. The CDR3: CASSQGPGEIYEQYF. The CDR3 DNA sequence: TGCGCCAGCAGCCAAGGCCCAGGGGAAATTTACGAGCAGTACTTC.

This clone was picked up one time. J is TRBJ2-7 and V is TRBV4-3; D is undetermined. The V gene's germline CDR1 is LGHNA and CDR2 YSLEER. This CDR3 region has 14 residues. V dropped 2 bases and J dropped 3 bases, with 11 bases sitting between them. CDR3 DNA: TGCGCCAGCAGCCAAACAGCTTCCTTCTACGAGCAGTACTTC. The encoded protein is CASSQTASFYEQYF.

J is TRBJ2-2 and V is TRBV25-1, with a weak D call TRBD1 (6 bases). V lost 1 base and J 4 bases, leaving 7 bases between the germline ends. CDR1 MGHDK and CDR2 SYGVNS come from the germline V gene. CDR3 length: 14 amino acids. The CDR3 nucleotides read TGTGCCAGCAGTGAATTAGGGGGCACCGGGGAGCTGTTTTTT. This gives the protein CASSELGGTGELFF.

This rearrangement joins TRBV7-3 to TRBJ2-3; D is possibly TRBD2 (5 bases). CDR3 length equals 13 residues. Germline CDR1 reads SGHTA; CDR2 reads FQGTGA. V lost 4 bases and J lost 0, with 5 bases in between. CDR3 protein: CASSWTSTDTQYF. DNA of the CDR3: TGTGCCAGCAGCTGGACTAGCACAGATACGCAGTATTTT.

V usage is TRBV7-3 and J usage is TRBJ2-1; D might be TRBD2 (5 bases). The CDR3 covers 13 residues. The V end was cut by 2 bases, the J end by 6 bases, with 8 bases between. The V gene's germline CDR1 is SGHTA and CDR2 FQGTGA. The CDR3 DNA reads TGTGCCAGCAGCTTAGAGCGGAGCAATGAGCAGTTCTTC. Its translation: CASSLERSNEQFF. Using reference TRBV7-3 and TRBJ2-1 for the parts outside the CDR3, the full variable domain is GAGVSQTPSNKVTEKGKYVELRCDPISGHTALYWYRQSLGQGPEFLIYFQGTGAADDSGLPNDRFFAVRPEGSVSTLKIQRTERGDSAVYLCASSLERSNEQFFGPGTRLTVL.

The rearrangement uses TRBV27 and TRBJ1-2, with 11 bases fitting TRBD1. J lost 5 bases, V lost 4 bases, and 3 bases had no gene match. The CDR3 length is 14 residues. Germline V gene sequence: CDR1 MNHEY, CDR2 SMNVEV (reference sequence). CDR3 in DNA: TGTGCCAGCAGTTACGGGACAGGGGGGTATGGCTACACCTTC. This gives the protein CASSYGTGGYGYTF.

The chain employs TRBV20-1 and TRBJ2-7, with unresolved D. CDR1 DFQATT and CDR2 SNEGSKA come from the germline V gene (reference sequence). CDR3 length: 10 amino acids. V gave up 0 bases and J gave up 4 bases, with 1 base separating them. Here the CDR3 reads CSAREYEQYF. The CDR3 DNA follows: TGCAGTGCTAGAGAGTACGAGCAGTACTTC.